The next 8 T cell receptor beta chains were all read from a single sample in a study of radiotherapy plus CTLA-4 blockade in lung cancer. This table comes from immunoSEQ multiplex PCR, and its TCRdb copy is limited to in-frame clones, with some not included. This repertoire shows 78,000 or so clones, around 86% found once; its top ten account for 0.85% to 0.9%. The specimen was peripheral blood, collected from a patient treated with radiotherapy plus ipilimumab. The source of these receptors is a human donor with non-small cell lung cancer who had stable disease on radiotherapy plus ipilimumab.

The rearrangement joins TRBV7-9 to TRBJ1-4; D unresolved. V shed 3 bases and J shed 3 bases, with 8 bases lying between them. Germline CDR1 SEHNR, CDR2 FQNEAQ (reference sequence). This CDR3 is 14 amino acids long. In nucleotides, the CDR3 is TGTGCCAGCAGCTTTGGTTCAGCTAATGAAAAACTGTTTTTT. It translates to CASSFGSANEKLFF.

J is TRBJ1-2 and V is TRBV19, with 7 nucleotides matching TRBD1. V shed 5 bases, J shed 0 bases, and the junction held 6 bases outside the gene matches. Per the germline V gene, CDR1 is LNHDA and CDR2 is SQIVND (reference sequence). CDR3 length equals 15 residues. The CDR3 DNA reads TGTGCCAGTAGTCCCTACAGGGGCCCTAACTATGGCTACACCTTC. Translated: CASSPYRGPNYGYTF.

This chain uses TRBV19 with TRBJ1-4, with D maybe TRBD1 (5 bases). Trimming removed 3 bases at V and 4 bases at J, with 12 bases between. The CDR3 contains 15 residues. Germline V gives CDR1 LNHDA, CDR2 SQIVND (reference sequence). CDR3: CASSIGGMGNEKLFF. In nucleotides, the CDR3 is TGTGCCAGTAGTATCGGGGGAATGGGTAATGAAAAACTGTTTTTT. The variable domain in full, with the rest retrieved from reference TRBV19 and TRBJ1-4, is DGGITQSPKYLFRKEGQNVTLSCEQNLNHDAMYWYRQDPGQGLRLIYYSQIVNDFQKGDIAEGYSVSREKKESFPLTVTSAQKNPTAFYLCASSIGGMGNEKLFFGSGTQLSVL.

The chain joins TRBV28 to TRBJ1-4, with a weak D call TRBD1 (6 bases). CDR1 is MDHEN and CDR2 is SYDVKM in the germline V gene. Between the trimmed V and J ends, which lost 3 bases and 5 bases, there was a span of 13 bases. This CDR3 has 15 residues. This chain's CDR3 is CASSLGTTGNEKLFF. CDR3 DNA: TGTGCCAGCAGTTTGGGCACAACAGGGAATGAAAAACTGTTTTTT.

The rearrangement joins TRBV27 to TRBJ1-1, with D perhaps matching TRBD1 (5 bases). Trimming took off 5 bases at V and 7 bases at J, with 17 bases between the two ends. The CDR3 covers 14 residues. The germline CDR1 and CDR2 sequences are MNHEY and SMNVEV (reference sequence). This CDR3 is CASSGNTGDREAFF. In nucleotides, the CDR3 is TGTGCCAGCAGTGGAAACACCGGGGACCGTGAAGCTTTCTTT.

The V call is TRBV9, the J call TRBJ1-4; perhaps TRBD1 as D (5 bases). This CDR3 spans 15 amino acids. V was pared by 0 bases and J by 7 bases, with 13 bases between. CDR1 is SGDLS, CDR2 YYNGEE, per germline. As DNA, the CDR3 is TGTGCCAGCAGCGTAGCAGGCAGGGAGGGTGAAAAACTGTTTTTT. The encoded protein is CASSVAGREGEKLFF.

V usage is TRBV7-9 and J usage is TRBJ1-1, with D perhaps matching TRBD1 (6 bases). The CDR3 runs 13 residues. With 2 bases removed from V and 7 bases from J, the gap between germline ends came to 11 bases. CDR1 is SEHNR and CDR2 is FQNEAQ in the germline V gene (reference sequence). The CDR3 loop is CASSLFRGDEAFF. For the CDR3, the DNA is TGTGCCAGCAGCTTATTCAGGGGCGATGAAGCTTTCTTT.

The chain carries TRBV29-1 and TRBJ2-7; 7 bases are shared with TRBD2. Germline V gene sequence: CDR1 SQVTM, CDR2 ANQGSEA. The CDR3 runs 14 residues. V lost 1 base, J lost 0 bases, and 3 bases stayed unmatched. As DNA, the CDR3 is TGCAGCGTTGAAGCGGGAGGCCACTCCTACGAGCAGTACTTC. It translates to CSVEAGGHSYEQYF.